One and the same sample provided the 26 T cell receptor beta chains below, sequenced in a study of blood T cell repertoires in COVID-19 (dated by TCRdb to the early 2020s). Library construction relied on the immunoSEQ multiplex PCR assay. Held by TCRdb, this immuneACCESS table contains in-frame sequences only and omits some clones. Under half of the omission traces to an unresolved V gene where checked; the cause of the rest is unknown. The sample table lists more than 350,000 clones, 85% to 90% of them with a count of one. The ten largest clones represent about 1% of the sample. The sample taken for sequencing was PBMCs or T cells enriched from blood (not recorded which). The receptors were gathered from a man younger than 35 who had recovered from COVID-19.

This sequence joins TRBV30 and TRBJ2-2, with D perhaps TRBD2 (6 bases). CDR3 length: 12 amino acids. Trimming left V 3 bases short and J 6 bases short, with 8 bases between. Germline V lookup: CDR1 GTSNPN, CDR2 SVGIG (reference sequence). CDR3 sequence (DNA): TGTGCCTGGAGCGGAGGGCCCGGGGAGCTGTTTTTT. Amino acid sequence: CAWSGGPGELFF.

The chain couples TRBV19 to TRBJ2-5; D may be TRBD2 (5 bases). Germline-derived CDR1 and CDR2 are LNHDA and SQIVND (reference sequence). V dropped 3 bases and J dropped 5 bases, with 16 bases sitting between them. The CDR3 has 15 amino acids. The CDR3 nucleotides are TGTGCCAGTAGTATCAACAAACTAGGACGGGAGACCCAGTACTTC. Residues: CASSINKLGRETQYF.

The chain employs TRBV19 and TRBJ2-3; tentatively, D is TRBD2 (6 bases). V was shortened by 7 bases and J by 5 bases, with 13 bases between the two germline ends. Germline V lookup: CDR1 LNHDA, CDR2 SQIVND (reference sequence). The CDR3 spans 13 residues. The CDR3 DNA reads TGTGCCAGTATGGGGGGAGTAAGAGATACGCAGTATTTT. Translated: CASMGGVRDTQYF.

J is TRBJ1-6 and V is TRBV5-1, with TRBD1 matching 7 bases. The CDR3 is made up of 15 amino acids. The J segment lost 10 bases and the V segment lost 1 base, leaving 8 bases of the junction unmatched. The germline V gene has CDR1 SGHRS and CDR2 YFSETQ. CDR3 loop: CASSLRQGNGSPLHF. The DNA of the CDR3 is TGCGCCAGCAGCTTGAGACAGGGTAATGGGTCACCCCTCCACTTT.

This chain joins TRBV15 and TRBJ1-5; D gene ambiguous. The V and J ends lost 1 base and 0 bases respectively, with 13 bases between them. CDR3 length equals 17 residues. Germline V CDR1 and CDR2: LNHNV, YYDKDF (reference sequence). The CDR3 sequence is CATSRGEIPYSNQPQHF. Written as DNA, the CDR3 is TGTGCCACCAGCAGAGGGGAGATCCCATATAGCAATCAGCCCCAGCATTTT.

The chain uses TRBV19 and TRBJ1-1; 7 bases are shared with TRBD1. The V segment lost 5 bases and the J segment 4 bases; nucleotides outside the gene matches: 4. The CDR3 runs 13 residues. CDR1 LNHDA and CDR2 SQIVND come from the germline V gene (reference sequence). CDR3 residues: CASSPRTGTEAFF. DNA of the CDR3: TGTGCCAGTAGTCCAAGGACAGGCACTGAAGCTTTCTTT.

A single count supports this clone. The CDR3 region has the DNA TGTGCCAGCAGTTACCCTGAGGCCCAGCATTTT. Residues: CASSYPEAQHF. The chain couples TRBV6-2 or TRBV6-3 to TRBJ1-5; D remains ambiguous. Germline lookup yields CDR1 MNHEY and CDR2 SVGEGT. CDR3 length: 11 amino acids. Trimming took off 2 bases at V and 11 bases at J, with 7 bases between the two ends.

The CDR3 DNA sequence: TGTGCCAGCAGCCGCGGGGCTATCCGGTCCCATGAGCAGTTCTTC. This gives the protein CASSRGAIRSHEQFF. The chain carries TRBV3-1 (or the pseudogene TRBV3-2) and TRBJ2-1, with D possibly matching TRBD2 (6 bases). Germline V lookup: CDR1 LGHDT, CDR2 YNNKEL (reference sequence). Trimming cost V 4 bases and J 8 bases, with 18 bases left between them. The CDR3 loop spans 15 amino acids.

The chain couples TRBV19 to TRBJ1-5; tentative D call: TRBD1 (6 bases). The CDR3 loop spans 16 amino acids. V lost 4 bases, J lost 6 bases, and 19 bases lay in between. Germline V CDR1 and CDR2: LNHDA, SQIVND (reference sequence). In DNA, the CDR3 is TGTGCCAGTAGTAGAAATTCAGGACAGTCGGGTCAGCCCCAGCATTTT. Amino acids: CASSRNSGQSGQPQHF.

The chain links TRBV5-6 to TRBJ1-5; a weak D match, TRBD1 (6 bases). This CDR3 has 13 amino acids. V was clipped by 1 base and J by 6 bases, with 8 bases between them. CDR1 and CDR2 (germline): SGHDT, YYEEEE. In DNA, the CDR3 is TGTGCCAGCAGCTTGTTCAGGGGTCAGCCCCAGCATTTT. This sequence encodes CASSLFRGQPQHF.

A word on this clone: A read error may produce the germline difference seen at one junction end. The rearrangement joins TRBV27 to TRBJ2-3, with a tentative D call TRBD2 (5 bases). Germline V gives CDR1 MNHEY, CDR2 SMNVEV (reference sequence). The CDR3 length is 12 residues. Here the CDR3 reads CASSSGLFPTVF. The CDR3 DNA follows: TGTGCCAGCAGTTCCGGACTCTTCCCCACGGTTTTT.

This clone was counted once. The genes are TRBV6-5 and TRBJ1-2; D might be TRBD1 (5 bases). V lost 5 bases and J lost 8, with 18 bases in between. This CDR3 region has 14 residues. Germline V lookup: CDR1 MNHEY, CDR2 SVGAGI. CDR3 sequence (DNA): TGTGCCAGCAGTCAGAAGAAACAGGCCTCCGGCTACACCTTC. It translates to CASSQKKQASGYTF.

This chain uses TRBV6-5 with TRBJ1-1; 7 bases agree with TRBD1. The germline V gene has CDR1 MNHEY and CDR2 SVGAGI. J lost 5 bases, V lost 6 bases, and 9 bases had no gene match. The CDR3 contains 14 residues. The CDR3 sequence is CASRYTGVGTEAFF. As DNA, the CDR3 is TGTGCCAGCAGGTACACAGGGGTCGGGACTGAAGCTTTCTTT.

This clone occurred once. The V and J genes are TRBV7-6 and TRBJ2-5, with 9 bases matching TRBD1. V lost 4 bases, J lost 5 bases, and 14 bases stayed unmatched. The CDR3 is made up of 17 amino acids. Per the germline V gene, CDR1 is SGHVS and CDR2 is FNYEAQ. The CDR3 nucleotides are TGTGCCAGCAGCTCTAACCCGGGACAGGGTGGTTGGGAGACCCAGTACTTC. It yields the protein CASSSNPGQGGWETQYF. The whole variable domain, remainder taken from reference TRBV7-6 and TRBJ2-5, is GAGVSQSPRYKVTKRGQDVALRCDPISGHVSLYWYRQALGQGPEFLTYFNYEAQQDKSGLPNDRFSAERPEGSISTLTIQRTEQRDSAMYRCASSSNPGQGGWETQYFGPGTRLLVL.

The chain recombines TRBV3-1 (or the pseudogene TRBV3-2) with TRBJ2-1; TRBD1 agrees at 7 bases. CDR3 length: 17 residues. The V segment lost 6 bases and the J segment 6 bases; nucleotides outside the gene matches: 17. Germline V gene lookup returns CDR1 LGHDT and CDR2 YNNKEL (reference sequence). This CDR3 is CASRAGVWVTGSNEQFF. Here the CDR3 DNA reads TGTGCCAGCAGGGCTGGGGTTTGGGTGACAGGGAGCAATGAGCAGTTCTTC.

V and J are TRBV15 and TRBJ2-7, with 10 bases aligning to TRBD1. The CDR3 sequence is 14 residues long. The ends lost 3 bases at V and 6 bases at J; junction bases unmatched: 5. Per germline, CDR1 LNHNV and CDR2 YYDKDF (reference sequence). The CDR3 DNA is TGTGCCACCAGCAGTGGACAGGGGGGATCCGAGCAGTACTTC. Translated, it gives CATSSGQGGSEQYF.

The V call is TRBV6-5, the J call TRBJ2-7; tentatively, D is TRBD2 (7 bases). The CDR3 extends over 13 amino acids. The ends were cut back, 0 bases at V and 7 bases at J, with 10 bases in the middle. Germline lookup yields CDR1 MNHEY and CDR2 SVGAGI. CDR3 protein: CASSYSRGREQYF. CDR3 bases: TGTGCCAGCAGTTACTCGCGGGGGCGGGAGCAGTACTTC.

The chain carries TRBV11-2 and TRBJ1-1; D ambiguous. The germline V and J ends were trimmed by 5 bases and 2 bases, with 12 bases remaining between them. Germline V gene sequence: CDR1 SGHAT, CDR2 FQNNGV. This CDR3 region has 14 residues. The CDR3 nucleotides read TGTGCCAGCAGCCCCGGAGATTCTAACACTGAAGCTTTCTTT. Protein sequence: CASSPGDSNTEAFF. Using reference TRBV11-2 and TRBJ1-1 for the parts outside the CDR3, the full variable domain is EAGVAQSPRYKIIEKRQSVAFWCNPISGHATLYWYQQILGQGPKLLIQFQNNGVVDDSQLPKDRFSAERLKGVDSTLKIQPAKLEDSAVYLCASSPGDSNTEAFFGQGTRLTVV.

The rearrangement links TRBV15 to TRBJ2-3; 14 bases fit TRBD2. CDR3 length: 17 amino acids. Per the germline V gene, CDR1 is LNHNV and CDR2 is YYDKDF (reference sequence). The V and J ends lost 5 bases and 1 base, in that order; junction bases with no gene match: 5. In nucleotides, the CDR3 is TGTGCCACCAGCTCGGGACTAGCGGGAGTTGGCACAGATACGCAGTATTTT. Protein sequence: CATSSGLAGVGTDTQYF.

The gene calls are TRBV7-8 and TRBJ2-4; 10 positions match TRBD2. CDR3 length: 16 amino acids. Germline V lookup: CDR1 SGHVS, CDR2 FQNEAQ. V was pared by 2 bases and J by 6 bases, with 7 bases of the junction left unmatched. As DNA, the CDR3 is TGTGCCAGCAGCTTACCCCTAGCGGGAGATAGAAACATTCAGTACTTC. Protein product: CASSLPLAGDRNIQYF.

V usage is TRBV2 and J usage is TRBJ2-7; 14 bases map to TRBD2. Germline V gene sequence: CDR1 SNHLY, CDR2 FYNNEI. V shed 3 bases, J shed 5 bases, and the junction held 3 bases outside the gene matches. The CDR3 extends over 15 amino acids. The CDR3 sequence is CASSEGLAGVNEQYF. Written as DNA, the CDR3 is TGTGCCAGCAGTGAGGGACTAGCGGGGGTGAACGAGCAGTACTTC.

The rearrangement joins TRBV18 to TRBJ1-1; TRBD1 agrees at 7 bases. This CDR3 has 16 residues. V lost 3 bases to trimming and J lost 1 base; unmatched junction nucleotides: 8. The V gene's germline CDR1 is KGHSH and CDR2 LQKENI. This CDR3 reads CASSPPETGTNTEAFF. The CDR3 DNA sequence: TGTGCCAGCTCACCTCCAGAGACAGGGACGAACACTGAAGCTTTCTTT.

J is TRBJ2-1 and V is TRBV24-1; 10 nucleotides line up with TRBD2. V lost 4 bases, J lost 7 bases, and 6 bases stayed unmatched. The CDR3 totals 15 residues. CDR1 is KGHDR and CDR2 is SFDVKD in the germline V gene. CDR3 loop: CATSEVSGRGNEQFF. The CDR3 coding sequence is TGTGCCACCAGTGAGGTGAGCGGGAGGGGTAATGAGCAGTTCTTC.

This chain connects TRBV18 to TRBJ2-7, with TRBD2 matching over 12 bases. With V trimmed by 3 bases and J by 1 base, 1 base remained unmatched. The CDR3 extends over 15 amino acids. Germline CDR1 is KGHSH and CDR2 is LQKENI. CDR3: CASSPLAGGSYEQYF. The CDR3 DNA is TGTGCCAGCTCACCCCTAGCGGGAGGGTCCTACGAGCAGTACTTC.

The chain recombines TRBV9 with TRBJ2-3; D remains unclear. CDR3 length equals 14 residues. The germline CDR1 and CDR2 sequences are SGDLS and YYNGEE. Trimming stripped 7 bases from V and 2 bases from J, with 14 bases between. Here the CDR3 DNA reads TGTGCCAGCGGAGATTTGGGTTTCACAGATACGCAGTATTTT. Translated: CASGDLGFTDTQYF.

This rearrangement joins TRBV7-9 to TRBJ2-3, with 7 bases lining up with TRBD1. CDR1 and CDR2 (germline): SEHNR, FQNEAQ (reference sequence). This CDR3 is 14 amino acids long. J lost 2 bases, V lost 5 bases, and 4 bases had no gene match. The CDR3 here is CASSQQGHTDTQYF. As DNA, the CDR3 is TGTGCCAGCAGCCAACAGGGGCACACAGATACGCAGTATTTT.